This T cell receptor (beta chain) was observed in a study of read filtering for tumor transcriptome and immune sequencing. Across the whole study: TCR-mapped reads were about 4.05 to 10.27 million with IR-seq versus roughly 75 to 1,300 with RNA-seq.

This CDR3 has 14 amino acids. Per germline, CDR1 DFQATT and CDR2 SNEGSKA (reference sequence). The germline V and J ends were trimmed by 5 bases and 8 bases, with 22 bases remaining between them. The library was built from about 0.4 ug RNA with molecular barcoded adaptors for alpha/delta and beta/gamma chains. TCRdb used MiXCR to reprocess the reads, holding one entry per CDR3 protein. The table has about 46,000 distinct CDR3 sequences, 20% seen once; the top ten hold 37%. The receptor was derived from a donor aged 40 or older with multiple myeloma. Sample: a population of CD138-negative cells sorted from bone marrow. The gene calls are TRBV20-1 and TRBJ2-7; D gene ambiguous. CDR3: CSAQPVELSHKQYF. DNA of the CDR3: TGCAGTGCTCAACCTGTGGAGTTATCCCACAAGCAGTACTTC.